Below are 13 T cell receptor beta chains sequenced from a single sample in a study of blood T cells in healthy people across ages (dated by TCRdb to the mid-2010s). The library was made by 5' RACE. Sequencer: Illumina HiSeq 2500. The second PCR ran for roughly 7 to 11 cycles and used a J-beta primer mix along with a sample-barcoded 5' primer. TCRdb redid the processing of the public reads, applying fastp at Q25 and MiXCR, and retained in-frame beta chains. Each CDR3 protein gets just one entry, which takes the most common genes and DNA from the rows behind it. The sample table holds 1.5 million to 2 million distinct CDR3 sequences, of which 28% were seen once. The top ten clones comprise 7.7% of the sample. The sequencing sample was made of blood. The receptors here all came from a woman aged 30 to 39 in good health.

This clonotype was detected a few times. V and J are TRBV3-1 and TRBJ2-7; 8 bases line up with TRBD2. Per the germline V gene, CDR1 is LGHDT and CDR2 is YNNKEL (reference sequence). This CDR3 has 15 amino acids. V lost 4 bases and J lost 5; bases outside the gene matches: 10. This CDR3 is CASSRRGTRGHEQYF. For the CDR3, the DNA is TGTGCCAGCAGCCGTAGGGGGACTAGAGGCCACGAGCAGTACTTC.

There are a few counts of this clonotype. The chain is built from TRBV5-1 and TRBJ1-1; a possible D gene is TRBD1 (5 bases). Germline lookup yields CDR1 SGHRS and CDR2 YFSETQ. The CDR3 consists of 17 residues. The V end was cut by 2 bases, the J end by 0 bases, with 17 bases between. In DNA, the CDR3 is TGCGCCAGCAGCTTAACGGGACGGACGTTGATGAACACTGAAGCTTTCTTT. Translating gives CASSLTGRTLMNTEAFF.

In the case of this clonotype: A single base separates this from a much larger clone, so it may be a read error. The V gene is TRBV2, the J gene TRBJ1-2, with 7 bases that match TRBD1. Germline lookup yields CDR1 SNHLY and CDR2 FYNNEI. The CDR3 is made up of 12 amino acids. Trimming took 7 bases from V and 2 from J; bases not matched to a gene: 1. In DNA, the CDR3 is TGTGCCAGCACGACAGGGAACTATGGCTACACCTTC. Its protein is CASTTGNYGYTF.

This clonotype was counted many times. V is TRBV5-1 and J is TRBJ2-6; D gene unclear. With 3 bases removed from V and 3 bases from J, the gap between germline ends came to 10 bases. The CDR3 spans 15 residues. In germline, CDR1 is SGHRS, CDR2 YFSETQ. CDR3 coding DNA: TGCGCCAGCAGCTCCTCTCCGCGTGGGGCCAACGTCCTGACTTTC. It is translated as CASSSSPRGANVLTF.

CDR3 in amino acids: CATSRDRGDSSYF. In nucleotides, the CDR3 is TGTGCCACCAGCAGAGATAGGGGGGATAGTTCGTACTTC. The rearrangement links TRBV15 to TRBJ2-4, with D possibly being TRBD1 or TRBD2 (6 bases each). Trimming stripped 0 bases from V and 15 bases from J, with 15 bases between. CDR1 and CDR2 from the germline V gene are LNHNV and YYDKDF (reference sequence). The CDR3 covers 13 residues.

The sample holds many counts of this clonotype. V usage is TRBV20-1 and J usage is TRBJ2-4; weak D call: TRBD2 (6 bases). Looked up from germline, CDR1 is DFQATT and CDR2 is SNEGSKA (reference sequence). V lost 3 bases and J 3 bases, leaving 12 bases between the germline ends. The CDR3 contains 14 residues. The CDR3 DNA reads as TGCAGTGCTAGCGCTACCGGGAGCAAAAACATTCAGTACTTC. This codes for CSASATGSKNIQYF.

This clonotype came up many times. CDR3 residues: CASSPEDISYEQYF. The DNA for the CDR3 is TGTGCCAGCAGTCCTGAGGACATCTCCTACGAGCAGTACTTC. J is TRBJ2-7 and V is TRBV27, with D perhaps TRBD1 (5 bases). The germline V and J ends were trimmed by 5 bases and 0 bases, with 11 bases remaining between them. The CDR3 runs 14 residues. Germline V gene data show CDR1 as MNHEY and CDR2 as SMNVEV (reference sequence).

The chain is built from TRBV2 and TRBJ2-7, with D tentatively TRBD1 (6 bases). V shed 1 base and J shed 6 bases, with 7 bases lying between them. Germline-derived CDR1 and CDR2 are SNHLY and FYNNEI. The length of the CDR3 is 12 residues. This CDR3 reads CASSEVRGEQYF. The CDR3 DNA reads TGTGCCAGCAGTGAAGTCAGGGGCGAGCAGTACTTC.

This sequence joins TRBV6-6 and TRBJ1-6; no reliable D call. V was pared by 0 bases and J by 8 bases, with 11 bases between. The CDR3 totals 15 residues. Germline CDR1 reads MNHNY; CDR2 reads SVGAGI (reference sequence). The CDR3 sequence: CASSYSEVWDSPLHF. DNA of the CDR3: TGTGCCAGCAGTTACTCGGAGGTTTGGGATTCACCCCTCCACTTT.

This clonotype showed up just a few times. The V gene is TRBV12-3 or TRBV12-4, the J gene TRBJ1-2, with TRBD1 matching 9 bases. The V and J ends lost 5 bases and 6 bases, in that order; junction bases with no gene match: 10. CDR3 length: 15 residues. For the CDR3, the DNA is TGTGCCAGCAGTCCGTGGACAGGGGTTGGCGATGGCTACACCTTC. Protein: CASSPWTGVGDGYTF.

The chain joins TRBV7-9 to TRBJ2-2; 12 bases are shared with TRBD2. V gave up 5 bases and J gave up 5 bases; unmatched junction bases: 9. Per the germline V gene, CDR1 is SEHNR and CDR2 is FQNEAQ (reference sequence). This CDR3 has 17 residues. The CDR3 reads CASSPLRLAGGTGELFF. Here the CDR3 DNA reads TGTGCCAGCAGCCCCCTCCGGCTAGCGGGGGGGACCGGGGAGCTGTTTTTT.

The rearrangement uses TRBV3-1 and TRBJ1-4, with D uncertain. Germline assignment: CDR1 LGHDT and CDR2 YNNKEL (reference sequence). This CDR3 is built from 15 residues. The V end was cut by 0 bases, the J end by 7 bases, with 12 bases between. The CDR3 sequence is CASSQEAIWGEKLFF. In DNA, the CDR3 is TGTGCCAGCAGCCAAGAGGCGATCTGGGGTGAAAAACTGTTTTTT.

The rearrangement joins TRBV28 to TRBJ2-7, with no clear D. V lost 7 bases and J lost 2, with 9 bases in between. CDR3 length: 12 residues. The germline V gene has CDR1 MDHEN and CDR2 SYDVKM. CDR3 in amino acids: CASISSTYEQYF. CDR3 DNA: TGTGCCAGCATAAGCAGTACCTACGAGCAGTACTTC.